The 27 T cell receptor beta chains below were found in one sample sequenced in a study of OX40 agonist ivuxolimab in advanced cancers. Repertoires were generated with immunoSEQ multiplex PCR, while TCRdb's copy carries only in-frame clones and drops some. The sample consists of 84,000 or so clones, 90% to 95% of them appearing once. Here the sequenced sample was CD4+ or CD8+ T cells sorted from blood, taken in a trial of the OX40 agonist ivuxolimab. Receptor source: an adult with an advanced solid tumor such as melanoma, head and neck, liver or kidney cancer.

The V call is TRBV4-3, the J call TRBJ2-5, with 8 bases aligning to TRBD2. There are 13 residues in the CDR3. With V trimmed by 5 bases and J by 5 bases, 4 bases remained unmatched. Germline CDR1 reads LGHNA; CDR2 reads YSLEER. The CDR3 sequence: CASSETGGETQYF. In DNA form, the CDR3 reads TGCGCCAGCAGCGAGACGGGGGGGGAGACCCAGTACTTC.

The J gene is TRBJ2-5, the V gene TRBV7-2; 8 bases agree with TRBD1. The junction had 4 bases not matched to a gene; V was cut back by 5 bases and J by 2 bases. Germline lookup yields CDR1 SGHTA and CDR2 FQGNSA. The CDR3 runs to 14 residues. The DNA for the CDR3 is TGTGCCAGCAGCCTAAGGGACAGGCAAGAGACCCAGTACTTC. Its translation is CASSLRDRQETQYF.

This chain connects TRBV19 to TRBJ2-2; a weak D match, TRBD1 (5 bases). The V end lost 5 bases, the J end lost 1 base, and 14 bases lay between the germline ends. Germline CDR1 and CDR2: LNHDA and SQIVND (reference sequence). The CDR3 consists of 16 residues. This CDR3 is CASSLQGPLNTGELFF. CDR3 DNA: TGTGCCAGTAGTCTGCAGGGCCCATTGAACACCGGGGAGCTGTTTTTT.

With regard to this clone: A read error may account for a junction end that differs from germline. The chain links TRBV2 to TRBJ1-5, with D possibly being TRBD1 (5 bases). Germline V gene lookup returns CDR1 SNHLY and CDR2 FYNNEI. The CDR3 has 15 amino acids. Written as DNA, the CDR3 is TGTGCCAGCAGTGCCGCCAGGGCCTTCAATCGGCCCCAGCATTTT. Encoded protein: CASSAARAFNRPQHF.

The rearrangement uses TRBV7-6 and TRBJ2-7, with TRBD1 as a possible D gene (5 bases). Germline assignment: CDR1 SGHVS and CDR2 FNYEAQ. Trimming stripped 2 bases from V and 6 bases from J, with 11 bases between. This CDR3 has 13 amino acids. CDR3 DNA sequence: TGTGCCAGCAGCTTAAACAGGTTGTCCGAGCAGTACTTC. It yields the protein CASSLNRLSEQYF.

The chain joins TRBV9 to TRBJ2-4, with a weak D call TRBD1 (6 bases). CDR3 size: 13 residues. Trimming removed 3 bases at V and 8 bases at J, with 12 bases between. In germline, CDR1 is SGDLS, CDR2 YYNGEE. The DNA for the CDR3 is TGTGCCAGCAGCGGCGACAGGCGGGACATTCAGTACTTC. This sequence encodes CASSGDRRDIQYF.

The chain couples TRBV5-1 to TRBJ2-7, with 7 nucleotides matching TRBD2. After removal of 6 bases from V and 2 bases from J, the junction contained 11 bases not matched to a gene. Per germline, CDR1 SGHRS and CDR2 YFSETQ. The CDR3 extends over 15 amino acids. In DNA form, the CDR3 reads TGCGCCAGCACGCCTCGCGGGAGTGGGGCCTACGAGCAGTACTTC. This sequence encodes CASTPRGSGAYEQYF.

The DNA for the CDR3 is TGTGCCAGCAGTCCTAATCTCGCCTCTGGAAACACCATATATTTT. This translates into CASSPNLASGNTIYF. The chain combines TRBV28 with TRBJ1-3; D is unclear. This CDR3 has 15 residues. Germline-derived CDR1 and CDR2 are MDHEN and SYDVKM. V was pared by 5 bases and J by 0 bases, with 11 bases between.

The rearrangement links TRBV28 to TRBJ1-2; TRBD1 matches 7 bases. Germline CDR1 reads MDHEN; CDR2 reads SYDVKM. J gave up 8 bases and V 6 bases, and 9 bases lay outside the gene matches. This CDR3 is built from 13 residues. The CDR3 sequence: CASSPADRDGYTF. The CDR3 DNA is TGTGCCAGCAGCCCCGCCGACAGGGACGGCTACACCTTC.

Here the CDR3 DNA reads TGCGCCAGCAGCTTGACGGGGGGGCCGGGAGAGACCCAGTACTTC. It codes for CASSLTGGPGETQYF. The J gene is TRBJ2-5, the V gene TRBV5-1; 8 bases match TRBD2. The CDR3 spans 15 residues. Germline V lookup: CDR1 SGHRS, CDR2 YFSETQ. Losses at the gene ends were 1 base for V and 4 bases for J; bases not matched to a gene: 6.

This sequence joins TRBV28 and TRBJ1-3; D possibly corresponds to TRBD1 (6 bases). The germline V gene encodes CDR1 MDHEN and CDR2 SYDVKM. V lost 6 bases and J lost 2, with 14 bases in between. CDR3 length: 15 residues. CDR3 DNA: TGTGCCAGCAGCCAAACAGGGTCTGCTGGAAACACCATATATTTT. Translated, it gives CASSQTGSAGNTIYF.

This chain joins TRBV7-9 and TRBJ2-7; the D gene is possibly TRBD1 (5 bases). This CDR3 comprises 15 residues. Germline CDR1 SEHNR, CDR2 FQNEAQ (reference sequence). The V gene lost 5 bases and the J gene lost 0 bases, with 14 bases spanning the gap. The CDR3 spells CASSPQGVNSYEQYF. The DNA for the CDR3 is TGTGCCAGCAGCCCTCAAGGGGTCAACTCCTACGAGCAGTACTTC.

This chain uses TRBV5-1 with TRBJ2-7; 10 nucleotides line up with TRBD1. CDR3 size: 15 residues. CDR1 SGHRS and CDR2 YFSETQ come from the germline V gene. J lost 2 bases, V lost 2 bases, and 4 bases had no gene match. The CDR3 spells CASSFAGTGAYEQYF. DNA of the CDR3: TGCGCCAGCAGCTTTGCCGGGACAGGGGCCTACGAGCAGTACTTC.

CDR3 loop: CASRGDRRYNEQFF. The DNA of the CDR3 is TGTGCCAGCAGGGGGGACAGAAGATACAATGAGCAGTTCTTC. The chain employs TRBV2 and TRBJ2-1, with 7 positions matching TRBD1. The CDR3 is 14 amino acids. Germline V lookup: CDR1 SNHLY, CDR2 FYNNEI. Trimming cost V 6 bases and J 4 bases; bases outside gene matches: 6.

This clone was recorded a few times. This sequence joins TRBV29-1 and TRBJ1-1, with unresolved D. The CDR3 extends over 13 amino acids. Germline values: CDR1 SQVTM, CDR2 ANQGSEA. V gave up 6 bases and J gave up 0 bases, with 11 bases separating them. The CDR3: CSVAKTMNTEAFF. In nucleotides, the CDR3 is TGCAGCGTGGCCAAGACCATGAACACTGAAGCTTTCTTT.

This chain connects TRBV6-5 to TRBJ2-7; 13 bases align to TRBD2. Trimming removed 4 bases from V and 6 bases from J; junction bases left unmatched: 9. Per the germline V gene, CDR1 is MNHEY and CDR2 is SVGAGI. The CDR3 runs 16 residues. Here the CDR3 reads CASSSPRLAGGAEQYF. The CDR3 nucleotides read TGTGCCAGCAGTTCACCGAGACTAGCGGGGGGAGCCGAGCAGTACTTC.

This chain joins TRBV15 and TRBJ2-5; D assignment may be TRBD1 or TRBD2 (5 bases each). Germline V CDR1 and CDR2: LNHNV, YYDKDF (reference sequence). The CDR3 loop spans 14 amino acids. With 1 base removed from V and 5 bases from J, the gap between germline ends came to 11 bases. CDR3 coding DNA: TGTGCCACCAGCAGAGGGGGACCCCGGGAGACCCAGTACTTC. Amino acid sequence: CATSRGGPRETQYF.

The CDR3 region is CASSLGGLQNTGELFF. The DNA of the CDR3 is TGTGCCAGCAGCTTGGGGGGATTACAGAACACCGGGGAGCTGTTTTTT. This chain connects TRBV5-4 to TRBJ2-2, with D hard to call. Germline assignment: CDR1 SGHNT and CDR2 YYREEE (reference sequence). The V end was cut by 0 bases, the J end by 1 base, with 10 bases between. The CDR3 loop spans 16 amino acids.

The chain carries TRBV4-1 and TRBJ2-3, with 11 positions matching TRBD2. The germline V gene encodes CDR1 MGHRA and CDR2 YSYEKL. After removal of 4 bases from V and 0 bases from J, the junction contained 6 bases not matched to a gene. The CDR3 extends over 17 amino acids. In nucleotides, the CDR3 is TGCGCCAGCAGCCCCATAGCGGGAGGGTATAGCACAGATACGCAGTATTTT. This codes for CASSPIAGGYSTDTQYF.

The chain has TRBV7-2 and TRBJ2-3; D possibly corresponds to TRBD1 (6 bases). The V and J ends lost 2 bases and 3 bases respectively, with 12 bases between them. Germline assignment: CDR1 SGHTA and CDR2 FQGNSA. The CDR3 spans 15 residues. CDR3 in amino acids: CASSLMQGSTDTQYF. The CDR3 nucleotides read TGTGCCAGCAGCTTAATGCAGGGGAGTACAGATACGCAGTATTTT.

The CDR3 sequence is CATSRDPSYSYEQYF. CDR3 sequence (DNA): TGTGCCACCAGCAGAGACCCTAGTTACTCCTACGAGCAGTACTTC. This chain links TRBV15 with TRBJ2-7; D remains unclear. V dropped 0 bases and J dropped 0 bases, with 9 bases sitting between them. This CDR3 is built from 15 residues. Per germline, CDR1 LNHNV and CDR2 YYDKDF (reference sequence).

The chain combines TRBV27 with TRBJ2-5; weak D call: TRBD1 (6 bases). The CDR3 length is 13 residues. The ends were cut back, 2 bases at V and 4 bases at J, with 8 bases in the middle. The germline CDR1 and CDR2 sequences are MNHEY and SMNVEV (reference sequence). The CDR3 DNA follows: TGTGCCAGCAGTTTAACAGGGCCAGAGACCCAGTACTTC. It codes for CASSLTGPETQYF.

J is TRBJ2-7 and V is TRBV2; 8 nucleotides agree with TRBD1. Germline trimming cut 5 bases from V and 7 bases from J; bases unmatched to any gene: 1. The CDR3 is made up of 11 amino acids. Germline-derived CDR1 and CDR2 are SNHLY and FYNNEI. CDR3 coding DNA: TGTGCCAGCAGTACAGGGGGAGAGCAGTACTTC. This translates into CASSTGGEQYF.

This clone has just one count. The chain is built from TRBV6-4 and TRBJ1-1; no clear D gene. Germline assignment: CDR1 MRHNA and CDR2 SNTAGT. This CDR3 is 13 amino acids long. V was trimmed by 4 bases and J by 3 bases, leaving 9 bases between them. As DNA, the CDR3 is TGTGCCAGCAGTGCGGAGGTAGACACTGAAGCTTTCTTT. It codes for CASSAEVDTEAFF.

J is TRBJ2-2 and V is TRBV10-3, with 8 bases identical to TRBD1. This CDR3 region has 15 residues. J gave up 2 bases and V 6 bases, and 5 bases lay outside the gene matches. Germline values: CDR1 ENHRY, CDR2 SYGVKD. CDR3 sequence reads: CAIRQGADNTGELFF. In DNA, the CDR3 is TGTGCCATCAGGCAGGGGGCGGATAACACCGGGGAGCTGTTTTTT.

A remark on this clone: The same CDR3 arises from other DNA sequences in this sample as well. CDR3 sequence reads: CATKGLAGGRDTGELFF. The CDR3 nucleotides read TGTGCCACCAAGGGACTAGCGGGGGGTCGGGACACCGGGGAGCTGTTTTTT. The rearrangement joins TRBV9 to TRBJ2-2; 15 nucleotides agree with TRBD2. The CDR3 is 17 residues long. V shed 9 bases and J 3 bases; nucleotides not matched to a gene: 9. Per germline, CDR1 SGDLS and CDR2 YYNGEE.

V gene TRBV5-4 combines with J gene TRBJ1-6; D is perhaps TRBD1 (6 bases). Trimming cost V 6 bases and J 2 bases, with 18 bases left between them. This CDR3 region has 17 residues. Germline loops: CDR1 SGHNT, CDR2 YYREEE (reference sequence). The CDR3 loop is CASKIIGGSTYNSPLHF. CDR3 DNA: TGTGCCAGCAAGATTATAGGGGGTTCCACCTATAATTCACCCCTCCACTTT.